This T cell receptor beta chain was profiled in a study of post-analysis software for immune sequencing data. Study-level information: Patients had relapsing-remitting, secondary progressive or progressive-relapsing multiple sclerosis; some lacked subtype. Findings and limits, study-wide: Significantly lower normalized Chao1 diversity was seen in multiple sclerosis patients than in controls. The study found TRBV5-6, TRBV5-1 and TRBV20-1 among five or six TRBV segments more frequent in patients than controls.

This CDR3 has 14 amino acids. Germline-derived CDR1 and CDR2 are SGHVS and FQNEAQ. Between the trimmed V and J ends, which lost 5 bases and 5 bases, there was a span of 15 bases. This clonotype has a handful of counts. Antigen unknown. Carried by the TCR beta cDNA libraries were unique molecular identifiers. Each sample of about 0.95 to 11 million input T cells yielded 500,000 or so cDNA molecules, so each molecule approximated one T cell. Using its own MiXCR run on the PCR reads, TCRdb lists one record per CDR3 protein. The sample yields around 400,000 distinct CDR3 sequences, around a third seen once.

The receptor was isolated from a girl aged 5-17 years with multiple sclerosis. The rearrangement links TRBV7-8 to TRBJ2-5; perhaps TRBD2 as D (6 bases). Specimen: blood. CDR3 amino acids: CASSDGLFGETQYF. The CDR3 nucleotides are TGTGCCAGCAGCGATGGACTATTCGGTGAGACCCAGTACTTC.